One T cell receptor (beta chain) is described in this entry. The CDR3 totals 15 residues. The ends were cut back, 0 bases at V and 5 bases at J, with 17 bases in the middle. CDR1 and CDR2 from the germline V gene are DFQATT and SNEGSKA (reference sequence). The sample belongs to a study of T cells in Graves' hyperthyroidism and ophthalmopathy. As for the study in general: Peripheral blood was drawn at first diagnosis, prior to all treatment.

Amplified TCR beta CDR3 regions derived from RNA transcripts. Carried out on the TCR CDR3, a first-round RT-PCR used the HTBI primer set. TCRdb reprocessed the multiplex PCR reads via MiXCR and lists one record per CDR3 protein. The sample yields 600,000 to 900,000 distinct CDR3 sequences, 16% seen once. This receptor was obtained from a man aged 18-30 years with Graves' hyperthyroidism. The sample taken for sequencing was blood. V and J are TRBV20-1 and TRBJ2-7; no reliable D call. The CDR3 region has the DNA TGCAGTGCTAGAGATCTTCGCGAAAAGGGTCACGAGCAGTACTTC. Translated: CSARDLREKGHEQYF.